This passage covers 30 T cell receptor beta chains from one sample sequenced in a study of blood T cell repertoires in COVID-19. The repertoire was sequenced with immunoSEQ multiplex PCR; TCRdb's copy has only in-frame clones and lacks some. The repertoire holds approximately 35,000 clones, with less than 80% as singletons. Material: peripheral blood. The receptors here all came from a man at least 80 years old with acute or convalescent COVID-19.

The gene calls are TRBV11-2 and TRBJ2-7, with D possibly being TRBD2 (6 bases). This CDR3 region has 15 residues. Germline V gives CDR1 SGHAT, CDR2 FQNNGV. V gave up 5 bases and J gave up 2 bases, with 16 bases separating them. CDR3 amino acids: CASSPILGGTYEQYF. In nucleotides, the CDR3 is TGTGCCAGCAGCCCCATACTTGGGGGGACCTACGAGCAGTACTTC.

This clone was seen more than once but under ten times. This chain joins TRBV6-1 and TRBJ2-5; perhaps TRBD1 as D (6 bases). V was trimmed by 0 bases and J by 4 bases, leaving 15 bases between them. The CDR3 sequence is 16 residues long. Germline CDR1 MNHNS, CDR2 SASEGT. The chain's CDR3 is CASSEAAQGIRETQYF. The CDR3 DNA reads TGTGCCAGCAGTGAAGCAGCACAGGGTATTCGAGAGACCCAGTACTTC.

The chain has TRBV5-6 and TRBJ2-1; 15 nucleotides agree with TRBD2. The CDR3 spans 18 residues. V lost 4 bases, J lost 7 bases, and 12 bases stayed unmatched. Germline lookup yields CDR1 SGHDT and CDR2 YYEEEE. In DNA form, the CDR3 reads TGTGCCAGCAGCCCCGGACTAGCGGGGGGGCTGGCCCAAAATGAGCAGTTCTTC. Translating it yields CASSPGLAGGLAQNEQFF.

V usage is TRBV27 and J usage is TRBJ2-7; 12 bases match TRBD2. V shed 5 bases, J shed 3 bases, and the junction held 11 bases outside the gene matches. The germline V gene has CDR1 MNHEY and CDR2 SMNVEV (reference sequence). The CDR3 runs to 17 residues. The CDR3: CASSPTVLAGGIYEQYF. The CDR3 DNA reads TGTGCCAGCAGTCCAACCGTACTAGCGGGGGGCATCTACGAGCAGTACTTC.

This clone appeared a few times. This rearrangement joins TRBV11-2 to TRBJ1-6; tentative D call: TRBD1 (6 bases). Per germline, CDR1 SGHAT and CDR2 FQNNGV. CDR3 size: 14 residues. V gave up 3 bases and J gave up 6 bases, with 9 bases separating them. The CDR3 coding sequence is TGTGCCAGCAGCTTCACAGGGACTAATTCACCCCTCCACTTT. As protein: CASSFTGTNSPLHF.

The gene calls are TRBV18 and TRBJ1-6; maybe TRBD1 (5 bases). Per the germline V gene, CDR1 is KGHSH and CDR2 is LQKENI. The CDR3 consists of 15 residues. Trimming took off 3 bases at V and 7 bases at J, with 13 bases between the two ends. CDR3 nucleotides: TGTGCCAGCTCACCTCAGGGCTGGGGAAATTCACCCCTCCACTTT. This translates into CASSPQGWGNSPLHF.

V gene TRBV6-1 combines with J gene TRBJ2-7; TRBD1 agrees at 8 bases. The trim removed 1 base at V and 3 bases at J, leaving 5 bases unmatched. Germline V lookup: CDR1 MNHNS, CDR2 SASEGT. CDR3 length: 15 amino acids. CDR3 DNA sequence: TGTGCCAGCAGTGAAGTTCCGGGACAGGTCTACGAGCAGTACTTC. It encodes CASSEVPGQVYEQYF.

The V gene is TRBV5-5, the J gene TRBJ2-1; 8 bases line up with TRBD1. Per germline, CDR1 SGHKS and CDR2 YYEKEE (reference sequence). This CDR3 has 14 residues. V was pared by 9 bases and J by 0 bases, with 5 bases of the junction left unmatched. For the CDR3, the DNA is TGTGCCACCCATCAGGGGGCCTCCTACAATGAGCAGTTCTTC. It is translated as CATHQGASYNEQFF.

This chain connects TRBV6-5 to TRBJ1-6; D perhaps matches TRBD1 (5 bases). CDR3 length equals 14 residues. CDR1 and CDR2 (germline): MNHEY, SVGAGI. V lost 2 bases and J lost 7, with 9 bases in between. In DNA, the CDR3 is TGTGCCAGCAGTTACGGGGGGAGGAATTCACCCCTCCACTTT. Its translation: CASSYGGRNSPLHF.

V usage is TRBV25-1 and J usage is TRBJ1-2; D unresolved. Looked up from germline, CDR1 is MGHDK and CDR2 is SYGVNS. This CDR3 is 13 amino acids long. The V and J ends lost 1 base and 8 bases respectively, with 11 bases between them. DNA of the CDR3: TGTGCCAGCAGTGAATCGTGGAGGTTGGGCTACACCTTC. It codes for CASSESWRLGYTF.

This sequence joins TRBV11-2 and TRBJ2-7, with 9 bases fitting TRBD1. CDR3 length: 15 amino acids. After removal of 7 bases from V and 4 bases from J, the junction contained 11 bases not matched to a gene. CDR1 is SGHAT, CDR2 FQNNGV, per germline. CDR3: CASTPTWDREYEQYF. The CDR3 region has the DNA TGTGCCAGCACCCCTACGTGGGACAGGGAGTACGAGCAGTACTTC.

This clone was seen a single time. This chain uses TRBV4-3 with TRBJ1-2; D not certain. Germline-derived CDR1 and CDR2 are LGHNA and YSLEER. This CDR3 comprises 14 residues. Trimming stripped 7 bases from V and 4 bases from J, with 16 bases between. The CDR3 DNA reads as TGCGCCAGCAACCCTAAGGTGGAGGTCTATGGCTACACCTTC. Translation gives CASNPKVEVYGYTF.

The V call is TRBV4-2, the J call TRBJ2-1; 8 positions match TRBD2. The CDR3 is 15 amino acids. Germline CDR1 is LGHNA and CDR2 is YNFKEQ. The trim removed 1 base at V and 5 bases at J, leaving 4 bases unmatched. The CDR3, as DNA: TGTGCCAGCAGCCAAGTAGGGACTAGAGACAATGAGCAGTTCTTC. Translating it yields CASSQVGTRDNEQFF.

CDR3: CASSPWTGGWGGSETQYF. DNA for the CDR3: TGTGCCAGCAGCCCTTGGACAGGGGGCTGGGGGGGGTCCGAGACCCAGTACTTC. The rearrangement links TRBV6-2 or TRBV6-3 to TRBJ2-5, with 11 bases aligning to TRBD1. The CDR3 sequence is 18 residues long. CDR1 is MNHEY, CDR2 SVGEGT, per germline. V dropped 6 bases and J dropped 5; count of bases not matched to a gene: 17.

This chain uses TRBV3-1 (or the pseudogene TRBV3-2) with TRBJ2-5; TRBD2 matches at 12 bases. The CDR3 sequence is 15 residues long. The J segment lost 3 bases and the V segment lost 4 bases, leaving 3 bases of the junction unmatched. Germline CDR1 is LGHDT and CDR2 is YNNKEL (reference sequence). The CDR3 nucleotides are TGTGCCAGCAGCCCTAGACTAGCGGGGGAAGAGACCCAGTACTTC. This encodes CASSPRLAGEETQYF.

The chain uses TRBV9 and TRBJ1-6; possible D gene TRBD1, 5 bases. Trimming removed 5 bases from V and 9 bases from J, with 15 bases in between. The CDR3 spans 14 residues. The germline V gene encodes CDR1 SGDLS and CDR2 YYNGEE. For the CDR3, the DNA is TGTGCCAGCAGGGGGGAATCGGAGGGTTCACCCCTCCACTTT. Amino acids: CASRGESEGSPLHF.

In this sample, this clone turned up a few times. J is TRBJ1-5 and V is TRBV2; TRBD1 matches 8 bases. J lost 4 bases, V lost 4 bases, and 0 bases had no gene match. The CDR3 is made up of 13 amino acids. Germline loops: CDR1 SNHLY, CDR2 FYNNEI. The CDR3 DNA sequence: TGTGCCAGCAGTGGACAGGGGAATCAGCCCCAGCATTTT. Translated, it gives CASSGQGNQPQHF. Variable domain in full (rest from reference TRBV2 and TRBJ1-5): EPEVTQTPSHQVTQMGQEVILRCVPISNHLYFYWYRQILGQKVEFLVSFYNNEISEKSEIFDDQFSVERPDGSNFTLKIRSTKLEDSAMYFCASSGQGNQPQHFGDGTRLSIL.

V gene TRBV7-8 combines with J gene TRBJ2-7, with D perhaps TRBD1 (6 bases). Trimming left V 2 bases short and J 3 bases short, with 20 bases between. Germline V gives CDR1 SGHVS, CDR2 FQNEAQ. The CDR3 runs 17 residues. The CDR3 reads CASSLQVVQGNHYEQYF. As DNA, the CDR3 is TGTGCCAGCAGCTTACAAGTAGTCCAGGGGAATCACTACGAGCAGTACTTC.

The CDR3 protein is CASSQCSQKFMNTEAFF. Here the CDR3 DNA reads TGCGCCAGCAGTCAATGTTCTCAGAAGTTCATGAACACTGAAGCTTTCTTT. The J gene is TRBJ1-1, the V gene TRBV23-1, with D unclear. TRBV23-1 is recorded as an ORF, its role being uncertain. The CDR3 spans 17 residues. Between the trimmed V and J ends, which lost 1 base and 0 bases, there was a span of 15 bases.

Concerning this clone itself: An end of the junction does not agree with germline; a read error may underlie this. This sequence joins TRBV7-2 and TRBJ2-1, with TRBD1 matching 7 bases. There are 14 residues in the CDR3. Germline V gene data show CDR1 as SGHTA and CDR2 as FQGNSA. CDR3 in DNA: TGTGCCAGCACCTTAGGACAGGAAGAAGGTGAGCAGTTCTTC. This encodes CASTLGQEEGEQFF.

This clone was seen only once. This sequence joins TRBV5-4 and TRBJ2-3; 9 positions agree with TRBD2. This CDR3 has 17 amino acids. Trimming at V came to 1 base and at J to 4 bases, leaving 10 bases not matched to a gene. The V gene's germline CDR1 is SGHNT and CDR2 YYREEE (reference sequence). CDR3 sequence reads: CASSLSVRSGGPDTQYF. CDR3 nucleotide sequence: TGTGCCAGCAGCTTGAGTGTTCGTAGCGGGGGTCCAGATACGCAGTATTTT.

In its sample, this clone was seen once. This sequence joins TRBV2 and TRBJ1-5; 10 bases fit TRBD1. CDR3 length: 14 amino acids. Looked up from germline, CDR1 is SNHLY and CDR2 is FYNNEI. Trimming removed 6 bases from V and 3 bases from J; junction bases left unmatched: 2. The CDR3 DNA follows: TGTGCCAGCAGCGGGACAGGGGTCAATCAGCCCCAGCATTTT. It yields the protein CASSGTGVNQPQHF.

The table lists this clone with a count of one. The V and J genes are TRBV5-5 and TRBJ1-1, with 7 bases aligning to TRBD1. The CDR3 is 14 amino acids. Germline-derived CDR1 and CDR2 are SGHKS and YYEKEE (reference sequence). The V segment lost 4 bases and the J segment 1 base; nucleotides outside the gene matches: 4. CDR3 loop: CASSTGTANTEAFF. The CDR3 coding sequence is TGTGCCAGCAGCACTGGGACAGCGAACACTGAAGCTTTCTTT.

J is TRBJ1-5 and V is TRBV5-4; the match to TRBD1 covers 7 bases. Germline values: CDR1 SGHNT, CDR2 YYREEE (reference sequence). CDR3 length: 13 residues. V dropped 5 bases and J dropped 7; count of bases not matched to a gene: 6. Here the CDR3 DNA reads TGTGCCAGCAGTCCCCAGGGGGAGCAGCCCCAGCATTTT. It codes for CASSPQGEQPQHF.

The J gene is TRBJ1-2, the V gene TRBV9, with D uncertain. This CDR3 spans 13 amino acids. The V end was cut by 3 bases, the J end by 4 bases, with 10 bases between. Germline CDR1 reads SGDLS; CDR2 reads YYNGEE. CDR3 loop: CASSDDTFYGYTF. The CDR3 nucleotides are TGTGCCAGCAGCGACGACACTTTCTATGGCTACACCTTC. Full variable domain (remainder filled in from reference TRBV9 and TRBJ1-2): DSGVTQTPKHLITATGQRVTLRCSPRSGDLSVYWYQQSLDQGLQFLIQYYNGEERAKGNILERFSAQQFPDLHSELNLSSLELGDSALYFCASSDDTFYGYTFGSGTRLTVV.

This clone was counted between two and nine times. The chain has TRBV5-1 and TRBJ1-3, with D possibly being TRBD1 (6 bases). The CDR3 extends over 14 amino acids. CDR1 and CDR2 from the germline V gene are SGHRS and YFSETQ. V was cut by 8 bases and J by 0 bases, with 12 bases left in between. The CDR3 nucleotides read TGCGCCAGTCGGGACACTGGCTCTGGAAACACCATATATTTT. The encoded protein is CASRDTGSGNTIYF.

This clone was seen only once. The chain couples TRBV7-2 to TRBJ1-3; D call uncertain. Germline CDR1 SGHTA, CDR2 FQGNSA. This CDR3 contains 16 residues. The V end lost 3 bases, the J end lost 4 bases, and 16 bases lay between the germline ends. CDR3: CASSLTDTTMGNTIYF. CDR3 bases: TGTGCCAGCAGCTTGACCGACACAACAATGGGAAACACCATATATTTT.

The chain uses TRBV4-1 and TRBJ2-1; 9 nucleotides match TRBD2. The CDR3 is made up of 16 amino acids. V was clipped by 4 bases and J by 9 bases; unmatched bases: 13. Germline V gives CDR1 MGHRA, CDR2 YSYEKL. Written as DNA, the CDR3 is TGCGCCAGCAGCCTCCCCACGCCGGGACTAGCTGTTGAGCAGTTCTTC. This encodes CASSLPTPGLAVEQFF.

The genes are TRBV3-1 (or the pseudogene TRBV3-2) and TRBJ1-2, with TRBD1 matching over 9 bases. The CDR3 has 15 amino acids. Germline CDR1 and CDR2: LGHDT and YNNKEL (reference sequence). V dropped 0 bases and J dropped 5; count of bases not matched to a gene: 4. CDR3 DNA sequence: TGTGCCAGCAGCCAAGATAACAGGGGGCTATATGGCTACACCTTC. Translating it yields CASSQDNRGLYGYTF.

For the CDR3, the DNA is TGTGCCAGCCACCGACCAGACAGGGTCCACGAGCAGTACTTC. As protein: CASHRPDRVHEQYF. The rearrangement uses TRBV5-4 and TRBJ2-7, with 7 bases fitting TRBD1. The junction had 12 bases not matched to a gene; V was cut back by 7 bases and J by 5 bases. The length of the CDR3 is 14 residues. In germline, CDR1 is SGHNT, CDR2 YYREEE (reference sequence).